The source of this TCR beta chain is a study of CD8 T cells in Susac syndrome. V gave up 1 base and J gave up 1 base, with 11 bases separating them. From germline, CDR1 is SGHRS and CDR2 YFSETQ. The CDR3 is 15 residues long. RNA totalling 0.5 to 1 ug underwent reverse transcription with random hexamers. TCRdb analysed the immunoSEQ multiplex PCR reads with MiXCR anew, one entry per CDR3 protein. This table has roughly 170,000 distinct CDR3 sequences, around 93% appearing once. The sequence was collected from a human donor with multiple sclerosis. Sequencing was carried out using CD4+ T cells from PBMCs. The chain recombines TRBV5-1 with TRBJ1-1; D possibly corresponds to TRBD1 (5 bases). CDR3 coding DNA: TGCGCCAGCAGCTTGATCGGAGGGACGAACACTGAAGCTTTCTTT. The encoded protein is CASSLIGGTNTEAFF.